This is a list of T cell receptor beta chains from one sample in a study of CD8 T cells in Susac syndrome. MiXCR, run by TCRdb on the immunoSEQ multiplex PCR reads, gives a single entry per CDR3 protein. Among around 80,000 distinct CDR3 sequences, about 91% were seen once, and the ten largest hold 0.5%. The specimen sequenced was CD8+ T cells from PBMCs. These receptors originate from a human donor with multiple sclerosis. Both conserved end residues are trimmed from each CDR3. Each record gives: D gene, J gene, V gene, CDR3 protein. The D gene is left open where the match is weak.

D: .; J: TRBJ2-5; V: TRBV14; CDR3: ASSQVPVYQETQY
D: TRBD2; J: TRBJ2-3; V: TRBV28; CDR3: ASQRELSTDTQY
D: TRBD1; J: TRBJ2-7; V: TRBV10-2; CDR3: ASSPMGQGMDEQY
D: .; J: TRBJ2-7; V: TRBV27; CDR3: ASSWAGTGGYEQY
D: TRBD2; J: TRBJ2-5; V: TRBV12-3/TRBV12-4; CDR3: ASSLKLAGVMETQY
D: .; J: TRBJ1-5; V: TRBV5-6; CDR3: ASSLAGYSNQPQH
D: .; J: TRBJ2-7; V: TRBV20-1; CDR3: SAPVGTFSDEQY
D: .; J: TRBJ2-3; V: TRBV24-1; CDR3: ATSDSATPRDTQY
D: TRBD2; J: TRBJ2-2; V: TRBV9; CDR3: ASSVSSTSGGNTGELF
D: TRBD2; J: TRBJ2-1; V: TRBV6-5; CDR3: ASSSSGLAGLHEQF
D: .; J: TRBJ1-2; V: TRBV7-9; CDR3: ASSPPRLANYGYT
D: TRBD2; J: TRBJ2-3; V: TRBV4-3; CDR3: ASSQDVTSGFYTDTQY
D: .; J: TRBJ2-3; V: TRBV12-3/TRBV12-4; CDR3: ASRALTTDTQY
D: .; J: TRBJ1-2; V: TRBV11-2; CDR3: ASSPGHYYGYT
D: .; J: TRBJ1-5; V: TRBV13; CDR3: ASSPGTTNQPQH
D: .; J: TRBJ2-1; V: TRBV29-1; CDR3: SAYGQGGHNEQF
D: .; J: TRBJ1-3; V: TRBV13; CDR3: ASSLSPRGNTIY
D: .; J: TRBJ1-5; V: TRBV2; CDR3: ASTETGSNQPQH
D: TRBD2; J: TRBJ2-7; V: TRBV7-9; CDR3: ASSFLAGANEQY
D: TRBD2; J: TRBJ2-7; V: TRBV28; CDR3: ASSLQRTGTKDSYEQY
D: TRBD2; J: TRBJ2-3; V: TRBV20-1; CDR3: SATQLAGGRTDTQY
D: .; J: TRBJ2-2; V: TRBV9; CDR3: ASSLHGSPNTGELF
D: .; J: TRBJ1-2; V: TRBV28; CDR3: ASSLSHGPRGYT
D: .; J: TRBJ1-5; V: TRBV19; CDR3: ASSPDWGAGQPQH
D: TRBD2; J: TRBJ2-1; V: TRBV4-3; CDR3: ASSQDQASGSNEQF
D: .; J: TRBJ2-5; V: TRBV7-9; CDR3: ASSSRDRHQETQY
D: .; J: TRBJ1-2; V: TRBV6-2/TRBV6-3; CDR3: ASSFPDRPYGYT
D: TRBD2; J: TRBJ2-1; V: TRBV3-1; CDR3: ASSQWLAGPSYNEQF
D: .; J: TRBJ2-1; V: TRBV6-5; CDR3: ASSYARRDSYNEQF
D: TRBD1; J: TRBJ1-1; V: TRBV4-1; CDR3: ASTPGDRDTEAF
D: TRBD1; J: TRBJ2-5; V: TRBV28; CDR3: ASSFQGARETQY
D: TRBD1; J: TRBJ1-1; V: TRBV19; CDR3: ASSPAGGYTEAF
D: .; J: TRBJ1-6; V: TRBV28; CDR3: ASSQNSPLH
D: .; J: TRBJ2-7; V: TRBV5-4; CDR3: ASSLASGRDLYEQY
D: .; J: TRBJ2-2; V: TRBV5-6; CDR3: ASSLESHPSQGVDTGELF
D: .; J: TRBJ2-7; V: TRBV9; CDR3: ASSVGGVPGDYEQY
D: .; J: TRBJ2-5; V: TRBV6-1; CDR3: ASSPPQETQY
D: TRBD2; J: TRBJ2-2; V: TRBV19; CDR3: TSSMTSGGELF
D: TRBD2; J: TRBJ2-1; V: TRBV24-1; CDR3: ATSETQRGGTYNEQF
D: TRBD2; J: TRBJ2-1; V: TRBV11-2; CDR3: ASSPRERGRGNEQF
D: TRBD2; J: TRBJ2-7; V: TRBV24-1; CDR3: ATSGGTSGSYEQY
D: TRBD1; J: TRBJ1-2; V: TRBV7-9; CDR3: ASSLNPLDRGLNYGYT
D: TRBD1; J: TRBJ1-4; V: TRBV5-1; CDR3: ASSEGQGGRTNEKLF
D: .; J: TRBJ2-7; V: TRBV9; CDR3: ASSVGDMPYEQY
D: .; J: TRBJ1-3; V: TRBV7-3; CDR3: ASSLNSKDTIY
D: .; J: TRBJ2-5; V: TRBV7-8; CDR3: ASSLAQQETQY
D: .; J: TRBJ2-7; V: TRBV19; CDR3: ASSEEIDGTYEQY
D: .; J: TRBJ2-2; V: TRBV5-1; CDR3: ASSFESTGELF
D: .; J: TRBJ2-2; V: TRBV6-5; CDR3: ASSTHLLDGNTGELF
D: .; J: TRBJ1-5; V: TRBV5-6; CDR3: ASSLSGPREPQH
D: .; J: TRBJ1-5; V: TRBV5-1; CDR3: AIDPGRPQH
D: TRBD2; J: TRBJ2-2; V: TRBV6-5; CDR3: ASSPGLFTGELF
D: TRBD1; J: TRBJ2-3; V: TRBV30; CDR3: AWSVGGLSTDTQY
D: TRBD1; J: TRBJ2-7; V: TRBV4-1; CDR3: ASSQAPGQGGYEQY
D: TRBD1; J: TRBJ1-2; V: TRBV27; CDR3: ASSYRQGANYGYT
D: .; J: TRBJ2-5; V: TRBV28; CDR3: ASSSRGGETQY
D: .; J: TRBJ1-1; V: TRBV27; CDR3: ASSLGGDLTEAF
D: .; J: TRBJ1-1; V: TRBV19; CDR3: ASSIIANTEAF
D: .; J: TRBJ2-5; V: TRBV9; CDR3: ASSVVADQETQY